This passage covers 14 T cell receptor beta chains from one sample sequenced in a study of cytomegalovirus exposure and HLA in healthy donors. Primers included in the PCR were 60 Vbeta and 13 Jbeta primers. Here immunoSEQ multiplex PCR was the method, and the copy in TCRdb shows in-frame clones only, minus some. The sample consists of about 150,000 clones, 75% to 85% of them appearing once. The source material was PBMCs. These receptors were obtained from a man aged 25-45 years in good health and CMV-seropositive.

The chain is built from TRBV27 and TRBJ1-1; D may be TRBD1 (6 bases). CDR3 length: 12 residues. Germline CDR1 reads MNHEY; CDR2 reads SMNVEV (reference sequence). V lost 8 bases to trimming and J lost 0 bases, with 7 bases between them. The CDR3 sequence: CASRTVNTEAFF. The CDR3, as DNA: TGTGCCAGCCGGACAGTGAACACTGAAGCTTTCTTT.

The chain combines TRBV7-9 with TRBJ1-5; D might be TRBD1 (6 bases). The CDR3 is made up of 13 amino acids. Germline CDR1 and CDR2: SEHNR and FQNEAQ (reference sequence). The V gene lost 5 bases and the J gene lost 6 bases, with 11 bases spanning the gap. CDR3 bases: TGTGCCAGCAGCCAAGACAGGATTCAGCCCCAGCATTTT. This codes for CASSQDRIQPQHF.

V usage is TRBV5-1 and J usage is TRBJ1-1; D is uncertain. The CDR3 consists of 14 residues. Trimming took 1 base from V and 1 from J, leaving 8 bases between them. The germline V gene has CDR1 SGHRS and CDR2 YFSETQ. The CDR3 region is CASSLMPENTEAFF. In DNA, the CDR3 is TGCGCCAGCAGCTTGATGCCAGAGAACACTGAAGCTTTCTTT.

To note about this clone: Other DNA variants within this sample encode the same CDR3. The CDR3 is CASSESGSSYEQYF. The CDR3 nucleotides read TGCGCCAGCAGTGAAAGCGGGAGCTCCTACGAGCAGTACTTC. The chain carries TRBV10-1 and TRBJ2-7; TRBD2 matches 8 bases. The CDR3 is 14 residues long. Unmatched junction bases numbered 1, after V lost 3 bases and J lost 0 bases. The germline gives CDR1 WNHNN, CDR2 SYGVQD (reference sequence).

V usage is TRBV7-6 and J usage is TRBJ1-4, with a tentative D call TRBD1 (5 bases). This CDR3 comprises 14 residues. Trimming left V 4 bases short and J 1 base short, with 7 bases between. Germline assignment: CDR1 SGHVS and CDR2 FNYEAQ. Here the CDR3 DNA reads TGTGCCAGCAGCTCGGGGGGAACTAATGAAAAACTGTTTTTT. Protein product: CASSSGGTNEKLFF.

This chain joins TRBV9 and TRBJ1-1, with a tentative D call TRBD1 (5 bases). The germline V gene has CDR1 SGDLS and CDR2 YYNGEE. This CDR3 spans 15 amino acids. Deletions cut 3 bases from V and 1 base from J, with 13 bases between. The CDR3 DNA sequence: TGTGCCAGCAGCGCGCAGGGCCTCTCGAACACTGAAGCTTTCTTT. Amino acids: CASSAQGLSNTEAFF.

This chain links TRBV7-2 with TRBJ2-5; D is perhaps TRBD2 (5 bases). The J call is uncertain, as TRBJ2-7 better fits the DNA end. The CDR3 consists of 13 residues. Germline V gene data show CDR1 as SGHTA and CDR2 as FQGNSA. CDR3 in DNA: TGTGCCAGCAGCTTAACTAGAGTGGGCGAGCAGTACTTC. Translated: CASSLTRVGEQYF.

The gene calls are TRBV11-3 and TRBJ1-2, with 7 nucleotides matching TRBD1. Trimming removed 5 bases from V and 6 bases from J; junction bases left unmatched: 6. Per germline, CDR1 SGHNT and CDR2 YENEEA. This CDR3 has 13 residues. The CDR3 nucleotides are TGTGCCAGCAGCCAGACAGGGTGGGATGGCTACACCTTC. The encoded protein is CASSQTGWDGYTF.

The chain links TRBV27 to TRBJ2-1; 8 bases are a match to TRBD1. With V trimmed by 2 bases and J by 0 bases, 0 bases remained unmatched. This CDR3 has 15 amino acids. Germline CDR1 MNHEY, CDR2 SMNVEV (reference sequence). This CDR3 is CASSLGQGSYNEQFF. As DNA, the CDR3 is TGTGCCAGCAGTTTAGGACAGGGCTCCTACAATGAGCAGTTCTTC.

This clone was observed once. The chain recombines TRBV15 with TRBJ2-3; 7 positions agree with TRBD2. The CDR3 length is 17 residues. Germline CDR1 is LNHNV and CDR2 is YYDKDF (reference sequence). Trimming took 0 bases from V and 5 from J; bases not matched to a gene: 11. In DNA form, the CDR3 reads TGTGCCACCAGCAGAGAACTACGGGGGGTGGGTAAAGATACGCAGTATTTT. Its protein is CATSRELRGVGKDTQYF.

The chain has TRBV6-5 and TRBJ2-5; no firm D call. TRBJ2-7 explains the end of the DNA better; the J call may be wrong. The CDR3 length is 13 residues. The germline gives CDR1 MNHEY, CDR2 SVGAGI. For the CDR3, the DNA is TGTGCCAGCAGTGCGAGAAGAGTCCACGAGCAGTACTTC. Amino acids: CASSARRVHEQYF.

The chain links TRBV5-4 to TRBJ2-3; 8 nucleotides agree with TRBD2. This CDR3 has 15 amino acids. V was clipped by 4 bases and J by 3 bases; unmatched bases: 7. CDR1 and CDR2 from the germline V gene are SGHNT and YYREEE (reference sequence). The CDR3 reads CASSPKLAATDTQYF. The DNA for the CDR3 is TGTGCCAGCAGCCCGAAACTAGCGGCGACAGATACGCAGTATTTT.

The gene calls are TRBV5-1 and TRBJ2-2; 8 nucleotides match TRBD2. The junction had 6 bases not matched to a gene; V was cut back by 4 bases and J by 7 bases. The germline CDR1 and CDR2 sequences are SGHRS and YFSETQ. The CDR3 contains 14 residues. CDR3 protein: CASSPGGAGGELFF. CDR3 nucleotides: TGCGCCAGCAGCCCCGGGGGGGCTGGCGGGGAGCTGTTTTTT.

This clone was found a few times. The CDR3 coding sequence is TGTGCCAGCAGCTTGGGGCAGCAAGCTAACTATGGCTACACCTTC. This encodes CASSLGQQANYGYTF. The chain employs TRBV11-1 and TRBJ1-2, with D perhaps matching TRBD1 (5 bases). The V gene's germline CDR1 is SGHAT and CDR2 FQDESV (reference sequence). Deletions cut 3 bases from V and 0 bases from J, with 11 bases between. The CDR3 is made up of 15 amino acids.